The rows below give T cell receptor beta chains drawn from one sample of a study of blood T cell repertoires in COVID-19. Libraries were prepared by immunoSEQ multiplex PCR; TCRdb keeps only in-frame clonotypes and omits some of them. The data show over 350,000 clones, 75% to 90% seen once. Sequencing used peripheral blood. These receptors came from a woman in her twenties or thirties with acute or convalescent COVID-19. The CDR3 runs from the conserved cysteine through the conserved F or W. The D gene is left open where the match is weak. Not every row has a clone size; where given, it reads once, few, many or a size class.

>NA|TRBV6-1|15|TRBJ2-1|TRBD1
TGTGCCAGCAGTGACGGGACAGGGGATTACAATGAGCAGTTCTTC
CASSDGTGDYNEQFF
>NA|TRBV5-4|14|TRBJ2-5|NA
TGTGCCAGCAGCCTCACCCGACATATAGAGACCCAGTACTTC
CASSLTRHIETQYF
>NA|TRBV29-1|14|TRBJ1-4|TRBD1
TGCAGCGCTATGGACAGGGGGCGCAGTGAAAAACTGTTTTTT
CSAMDRGRSEKLFF
>once|TRBV24-1|15|TRBJ1-4|NA
TGTGCCACCAGTCGGGGGTCCAGGGTTGGTGAAAAACTGTTTTTT
CATSRGSRVGEKLFF
>NA|TRBV7-8|15|TRBJ2-2|TRBD2
TGTGCCAGCAGCCCCGGGGGGTTTCGGACCGGGGAGCTGTTTTTT
CASSPGGFRTGELFF
>NA|TRBV19|17|TRBJ1-3|NA
TGTGCCAGTAGTATGGTTTACAGGTCGAACTCTGGAAACACCATATATTTT
CASSMVYRSNSGNTIYF
>NA|TRBV6-1|17|TRBJ2-4|NA
TGTGCCAGCAGTGAACAGGCAGGGAAGGTAGCCAAAAACATTCAGTACTTC
CASSEQAGKVAKNIQYF
>NA|TRBV9|18|TRBJ2-2|TRBD1
TGTGCCAGCAGCGTGTCCGGGACAGGGGGCAGGTACACCGGGGAGCTGTTTTTT
CASSVSGTGGRYTGELFF
>NA|TRBV6-1|15|TRBJ2-1|NA
TGTGCCAGCAGTGAAGCCCAGGGGCCTTGGAATGAGCAGTTCTTC
CASSEAQGPWNEQFF
>NA|TRBV10-1|17|TRBJ1-2|NA
TGCGCCAGCAGCGACTTAACCACGATTCACCGCCCTTATGGCTACACCTTC
CASSDLTTIHRPYGYTF
>NA|TRBV19|14|TRBJ1-4|NA
TGTGCCAGTAGCCCACGTGAGGAGACTGAAAAACTGTTTTTT
CASSPREETEKLFF
>NA|TRBV7-9|14|TRBJ1-1|NA
TGTGCCAGCAGCCCCCCGGGGTCGGGTTCTGAAGCTTTCTTT
CASSPPGSGSEAFF
>NA|TRBV5-6|17|TRBJ2-1|TRBD2
TGTGCCAGCAGCCCGCCTCTGACTAGCGGGGACAACAATGAGCAGTTCTTC
CASSPPLTSGDNNEQFF
>NA|TRBV19|15|TRBJ1-1|NA
TGTGCCAGTAGTATCCGGATGGGGGGAAGAACTGAAGCTTTCTTT
CASSIRMGGRTEAFF
>NA|TRBV2|14|TRBJ1-1|NA
TGTGCCAGCAGTGAGGGGGCGCGTGGCACTGAAGCTTTCTTT
CASSEGARGTEAFF
>NA|TRBV10-2|12|TRBJ2-7|NA
TGCGCCGACCAGGTCTGCTCCTACGAGCAGTACTTC
CADQVCSYEQYF
>many|TRBV19|12|TRBJ2-2|NA
TGTGCCACCCAAGCGCGCACCGGGGAGCTGTTTTTT
CATQARTGELFF
>NA|TRBV3-1/TRBV3-2|20|TRBJ2-5|TRBD1
TGTGCCAGCAGCCAACACAGTGGGTATGCAACAGGGGAAAGGCAAGAGACCCAGTACTTC
CASSQHSGYATGERQETQYF
>once|TRBV7-2|17|TRBJ2-3|TRBD2
TGTGCCAGCAGCTTAGTGGTGGGACTAGCGTCCGTGGATACGCAGTATTTT
CASSLVVGLASVDTQYF
>NA|TRBV10-3|17|TRBJ2-7|TRBD1
TGTGCCATCAGTGAGTCGGGCCCGGGACAGGGAAAAGACGAGCAGTACTTC
CAISESGPGQGKDEQYF
>NA|TRBV12-3/TRBV12-4|13|TRBJ1-1|NA
TGTGCCAGCAGTTTCGGACACTACACTGAAGCTTTCTTT
CASSFGHYTEAFF
>once|TRBV28|16|TRBJ2-2|TRBD2
TGTGCCAGCAGTTTTTTGGGGGGGGAAAACACCGGGGAGCTGTTTTTT
CASSFLGGENTGELFF
>NA|TRBV2|16|TRBJ2-2|TRBD2
TGTGCCAGCAGTGACCCGAGCGGGGGGCCGATCGGGGAGCTGTTTTTT
CASSDPSGGPIGELFF
>NA|TRBV11-2|14|TRBJ2-1|NA
TGTGCCAGCAGCTACATAAGCTCCTACAATGAGCAGTTCTTC
CASSYISSYNEQFF
>NA|TRBV4-1|16|TRBJ2-2|TRBD2
TGCGCCAGCAGCCGCGGGACTAGCGGGGGCACCGGGGAGCTGTTTTTT
CASSRGTSGGTGELFF
>few|TRBV25-1|14|TRBJ1-5|TRBD1
TGTGCCAGCAGCGGACAGGGTCGGAATCAGCCCCAGCATTTT
CASSGQGRNQPQHF
>NA|TRBV4-2|15|TRBJ1-4|NA
TGTGCCAGCAGCCAAAACAGGGTGACTAATGAAAAACTGTTTTTT
CASSQNRVTNEKLFF
>few|TRBV7-2|14|TRBJ2-7|NA
TGTGCCAGCAGCCCCGTCGGGGGGCCGTACGAGCAGTACTTC
CASSPVGGPYEQYF
>NA|TRBV6-5|15|TRBJ2-3|NA
TGTGCCAGCAGTAACCGCATTAGCGGTCGGGATACGCAGTATTTT
CASSNRISGRDTQYF
>NA|TRBV6-2/TRBV6-3|14|TRBJ1-6|TRBD1
TGTGCCAGCAGTTACGGGACAGGGGGTTCACCCCTCCACTTT
CASSYGTGGSPLHF
>NA|TRBV10-3|15|TRBJ2-1|TRBD1
TGTGCCATCACCCAGGACAGGGGACTGTACAATGAGCAGTTCTTC
CAITQDRGLYNEQFF
>NA|TRBV30|15|TRBJ1-5|NA
TGTGCCTGGAGTGTACTGGGGGGGACCAATCAGCCCCAGCATTTT
CAWSVLGGTNQPQHF
>NA|TRBV30|14|TRBJ1-2|NA
TGTGCCTGGAGTGTACGTGGCAGGAACTATGGCTACACCTTC
CAWSVRGRNYGYTF
>NA|TRBV19|18|TRBJ1-4|TRBD1
TGTGCCAGTAGGATCGGACAGGGGTTACTTCGGGCTAATGAAAAACTGTTTTTT
CASRIGQGLLRANEKLFF
>NA|TRBV2|12|TRBJ1-2|TRBD1
TGTGCCACCCGGGACAGGGGCTATGGCTACACCTTC
CATRDRGYGYTF
>NA|TRBV15|15|TRBJ2-2|TRBD2
TGTGCCACCAGTCCGGGACTAGCTAGGACCGGGGAGCTGTTTTTT
CATSPGLARTGELFF
>NA|TRBV4-1|12|TRBJ1-4|NA
TGCGCCAGCAGCCAGGGCTCAGAAAAACTGTTTTTT
CASSQGSEKLFF
>NA|TRBV19|15|TRBJ2-1|TRBD1
TGTGCCAGTAGTAAACCGGGACAGGGGCCCCCTCAGCAGTTCTTC
CASSKPGQGPPQQFF
>NA|TRBV19|15|TRBJ2-3|TRBD2
TGTGCCAGTAGTGGGAGCGGGGGGTTTCTTGATACGCAGTATTTT
CASSGSGGFLDTQYF
>NA|TRBV30|15|TRBJ2-1|TRBD2
TGTGCCTGGCAAAAGGGACTAGCGGGGGGCAATAGCCGGTTCTTC
CAWQKGLAGGNSRFF
>NA|TRBV27|15|TRBJ2-6|NA
TGTGCCAGCAGTTTGTCTTATTCTGGGGCCAACGTCCTGACTTTC
CASSLSYSGANVLTF
>NA|TRBV9|18|TRBJ2-3|TRBD2
TGTGCCAGCAGCGTAACCCCAGCGGGGGGGCCCCGTCCAGATACGCAGTATTTT
CASSVTPAGGPRPDTQYF
>NA|TRBV4-1|15|TRBJ2-1|TRBD2
TGCGCCAGCAGCCAATGGCAGCGGGGGGACAATGAGCAGTTCTTC
CASSQWQRGDNEQFF
>NA|TRBV2|15|TRBJ2-3|NA
TGTGCCAGCAGTTCCACTCAAACTAGAACAGATACGCAGTATTTT
CASSSTQTRTDTQYF
>NA|TRBV18|16|TRBJ2-4|TRBD1
TGTGCCAGCTCACCATGGGACAGGGTGGCCAAAAACATTCAGTACTTC
CASSPWDRVAKNIQYF
>NA|TRBV11-2|18|TRBJ1-2|NA
TGTGCCAGCAGGGGACTAAGCTTGCGGTCCGGGACTGACTATGGCTACACCTTC
CASRGLSLRSGTDYGYTF